This TCR beta chain stems from a study of shared clonotypes between healthy human individuals. The CDR3 extends over 14 amino acids. V dropped 3 bases and J dropped 3 bases, with 11 bases sitting between them. The germline gives CDR1 SGHAT, CDR2 FQNNGV. Naivety among CD8 cells was defined by CD45RO negativity and positive CCR7 selection, thereby excluding terminally differentiated effector memory CD45RA+ cells. Data came from immunoSEQ multiplex PCR; TCRdb stores just in-frame clones and leaves some out. The sample includes some 2 million clones, 85% to 95% of them seen just once. Sequencing input: naive CD8+ T cells sorted from blood. The source is a man aged 18 to 29 in good health. The J gene is TRBJ2-5, the V gene TRBV11-2, with D perhaps matching TRBD1 (6 bases). DNA for the CDR3: TGTGCCAGCAGCTTTTGGCCAGGGGAAGAGACCCAGTACTTC. Translating it yields CASSFWPGEETQYF.